This TCR beta chain originates from a study of post-analysis software for immune sequencing data. Study-wide context: Clinical courses comprised relapsing-remitting, secondary progressive and progressive-relapsing multiple sclerosis.

Each TCR beta cDNA library carried unique molecular identifiers. Using its own MiXCR run on the PCR reads, TCRdb lists one record per CDR3 protein. The table records around 400,000 distinct CDR3 sequences, around a third of them present only once. The CDR3 sequence is 13 residues long. Germline V gene lookup returns CDR1 SQVTM and CDR2 ANQGSEA. Study conclusions and caveats: Batch-mates among the samples co-clustered strongly by F measure. A few TRBV segments were significantly more frequent in patients than in controls. TRBV5-6, TRBV5-1 and TRBV20-1 were among these segments.

As to this clonotype: No antigen is known for it.

The chain combines TRBV29-1 with TRBJ2-7, with D perhaps TRBD1 (7 bases). The DNA matches TRBJ2-5 better at its end, which makes the J call doubtful. The origin of this receptor is a girl between 10 and 17 years old with multiple sclerosis. The material sequenced was blood. The CDR3 loop reads CSVQGRFRETQYF. The CDR3 DNA sequence: TGCAGCGTACAGGGGAGGTTTAGGGAGACCCAGTACTTC.